This TCR beta chain was identified during a study of blood T cell repertoires in COVID-19. Study information: From T cells, B-cell-depleted T cells, or PBMCs came the material, which was cDNA or gDNA.

Produced via immunoSEQ multiplex PCR; TCRdb's table is partial and in-frame only. The sample has 250,000 to 400,000 clones, 90% seen once. Participant ages covered about 18 to 100 years across around 22 US areas. Categorization into cohorts depended on clinical history that participants reported. This clone was seen only once. Germline V gene lookup returns CDR1 KGHSH and CDR2 LQKENI. The CDR3 length is 13 residues. V dropped 2 bases and J dropped 3 bases, with 7 bases sitting between them. The receptor was isolated from a man aged 60-69 years who had recovered from COVID-19. The chain has TRBV18 and TRBJ1-1; D unresolved. Material for sequencing was PBMCs or T cells enriched from blood (not recorded which). The CDR3 DNA is TGTGCCAGCTCACCATTGAGCGACACTGAAGCTTTCTTT. Translation: CASSPLSDTEAFF.